The sequence of this TCR beta chain was determined in a study of blood T cell repertoires in COVID-19. About the study: COVID-19 samples collected from the United States, Italy and Spain covered acute and convalescent phases. T cells, B-cell-depleted T cells, or PBMCs provided the cDNA or gDNA that served as material.

As processed by the authors: The assay estimated nucleated cells by amplifying reference gene primers. TCRdb keeps only in-frame clones here, not all; method: immunoSEQ multiplex PCR. D and trimming were read from the DNA, whereas the V and J calls and clone size are those reported in that table. The table has about 14,000 clones, 70% to 85% seen once. CDR1 is SGDLS, CDR2 YYNGEE, per germline. J was trimmed by 8 bases and V by 0 bases; bases with no gene match: 2. The CDR3 has 14 amino acids. The sample was peripheral blood. The TCR sequence derives from a woman aged 45-65 years with active or convalescent COVID-19. The V gene is TRBV9, the J gene TRBJ2-1, with 10 positions matching TRBD2. CDR3 coding DNA: TGTGCCAGCAGCGTAGACGGGACTAGCGATGAGCAGTTCTTC. It is translated as CASSVDGTSDEQFF.